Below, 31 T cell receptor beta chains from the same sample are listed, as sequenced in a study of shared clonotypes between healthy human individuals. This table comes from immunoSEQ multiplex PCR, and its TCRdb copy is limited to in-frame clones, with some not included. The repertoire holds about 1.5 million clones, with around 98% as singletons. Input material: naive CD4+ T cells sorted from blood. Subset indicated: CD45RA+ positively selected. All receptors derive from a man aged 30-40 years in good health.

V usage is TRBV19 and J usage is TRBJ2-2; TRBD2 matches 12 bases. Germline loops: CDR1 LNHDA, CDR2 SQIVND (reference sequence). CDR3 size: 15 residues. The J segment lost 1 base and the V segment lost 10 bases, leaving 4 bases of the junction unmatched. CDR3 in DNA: TGTGCCACAGGACTAGCGGGACTGAACACCGGGGAGCTGTTTTTT. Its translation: CATGLAGLNTGELFF.

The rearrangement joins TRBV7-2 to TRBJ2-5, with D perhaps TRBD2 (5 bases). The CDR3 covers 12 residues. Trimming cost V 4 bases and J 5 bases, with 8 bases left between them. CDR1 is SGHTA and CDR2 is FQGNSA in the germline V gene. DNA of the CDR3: TGTGCCAGCAGCTCGGGGTGGGAGACCCAGTACTTC. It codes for CASSSGWETQYF.

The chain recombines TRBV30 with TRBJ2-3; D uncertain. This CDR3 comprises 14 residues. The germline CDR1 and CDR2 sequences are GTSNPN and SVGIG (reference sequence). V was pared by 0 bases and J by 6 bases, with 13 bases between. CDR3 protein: CAWSVRLFTDTQYF. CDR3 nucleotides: TGTGCCTGGAGTGTACGACTGTTTACGGATACGCAGTATTTT.

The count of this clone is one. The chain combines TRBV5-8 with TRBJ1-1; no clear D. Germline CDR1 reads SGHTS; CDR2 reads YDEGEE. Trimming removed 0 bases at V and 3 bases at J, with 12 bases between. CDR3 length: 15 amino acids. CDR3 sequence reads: CASSLVGDPDTEAFF. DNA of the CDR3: TGTGCCAGCAGCTTGGTGGGTGATCCGGACACTGAAGCTTTCTTT.

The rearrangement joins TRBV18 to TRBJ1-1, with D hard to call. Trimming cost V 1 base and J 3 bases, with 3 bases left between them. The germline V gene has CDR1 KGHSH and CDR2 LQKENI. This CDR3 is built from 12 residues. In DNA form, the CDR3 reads TGTGCCAGCTCACCACAGGACACTGAAGCTTTCTTT. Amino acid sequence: CASSPQDTEAFF.

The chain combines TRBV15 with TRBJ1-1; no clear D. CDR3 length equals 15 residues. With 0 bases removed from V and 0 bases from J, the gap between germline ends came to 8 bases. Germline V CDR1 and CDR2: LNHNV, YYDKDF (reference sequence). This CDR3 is CATSRDPGLNTEAFF. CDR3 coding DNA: TGTGCCACCAGCAGAGATCCCGGGTTGAACACTGAAGCTTTCTTT.

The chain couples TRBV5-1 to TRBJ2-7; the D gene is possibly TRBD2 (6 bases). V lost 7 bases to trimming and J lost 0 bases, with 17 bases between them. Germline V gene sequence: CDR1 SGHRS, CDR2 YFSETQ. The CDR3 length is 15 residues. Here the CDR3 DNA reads TGCGCCAGCCCCGACTTAGCGGAAAGCTCCTACGAGCAGTACTTC. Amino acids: CASPDLAESSYEQYF.

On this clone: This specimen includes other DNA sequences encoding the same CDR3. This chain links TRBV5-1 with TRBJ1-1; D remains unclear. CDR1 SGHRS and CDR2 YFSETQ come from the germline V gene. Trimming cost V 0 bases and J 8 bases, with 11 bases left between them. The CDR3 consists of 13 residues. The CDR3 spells CASSLEGTTEAFF. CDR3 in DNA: TGCGCCAGCAGCTTGGAGGGAACTACCGAAGCTTTCTTT. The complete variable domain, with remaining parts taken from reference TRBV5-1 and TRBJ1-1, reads KAGVTQTPRYLIKTRGQQVTLSCSPISGHRSVSWYQQTPGQGLQFLFEYFSETQRNKGNFPGRFSGRQFSNSRSEMNVSTLELGDSALYLCASSLEGTTEAFFGQGTRLTVV.

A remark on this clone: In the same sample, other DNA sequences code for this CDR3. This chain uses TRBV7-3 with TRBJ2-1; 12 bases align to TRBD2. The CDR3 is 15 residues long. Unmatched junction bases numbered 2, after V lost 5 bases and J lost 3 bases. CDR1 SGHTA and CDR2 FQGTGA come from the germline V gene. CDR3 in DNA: TGTGCCAGCAGCCCGGGACTAGCGGGCTACAATGAGCAGTTCTTC. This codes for CASSPGLAGYNEQFF.

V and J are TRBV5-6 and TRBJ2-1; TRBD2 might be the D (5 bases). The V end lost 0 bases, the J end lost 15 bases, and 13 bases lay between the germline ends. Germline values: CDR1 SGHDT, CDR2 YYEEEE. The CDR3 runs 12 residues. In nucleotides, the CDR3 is TGTGCCAGCAGCTTGGGGACTCGAAGTCGGTTCTTC. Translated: CASSLGTRSRFF.

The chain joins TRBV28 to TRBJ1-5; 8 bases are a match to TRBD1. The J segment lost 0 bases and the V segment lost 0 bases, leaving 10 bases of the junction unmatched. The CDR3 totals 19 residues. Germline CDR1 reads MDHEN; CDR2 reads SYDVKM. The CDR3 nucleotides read TGTGCCAGCAGTTTATGGCCAGGGGGCGTAAAAATTAGCAATCAGCCCCAGCATTTT. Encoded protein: CASSLWPGGVKISNQPQHF.

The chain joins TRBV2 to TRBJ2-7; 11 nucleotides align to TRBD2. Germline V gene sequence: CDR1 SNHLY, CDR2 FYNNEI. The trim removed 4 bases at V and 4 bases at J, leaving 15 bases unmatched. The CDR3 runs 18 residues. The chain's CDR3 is CASSVREGLAGGVYEQYF. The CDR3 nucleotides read TGTGCCAGCAGTGTCAGGGAGGGTCTAGCGGGAGGAGTTTACGAGCAGTACTTC.

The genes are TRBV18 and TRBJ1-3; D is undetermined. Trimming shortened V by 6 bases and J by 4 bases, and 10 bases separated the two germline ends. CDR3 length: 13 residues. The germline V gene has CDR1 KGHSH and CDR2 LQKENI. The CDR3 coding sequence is TGTGCCAGCTCCCCAAACGCCGGAAACACCATATATTTT. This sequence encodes CASSPNAGNTIYF.

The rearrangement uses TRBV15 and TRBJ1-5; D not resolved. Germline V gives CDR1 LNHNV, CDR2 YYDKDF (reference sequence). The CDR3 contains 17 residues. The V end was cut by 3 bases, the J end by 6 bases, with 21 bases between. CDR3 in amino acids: CATSSRDGVPRSQPQHF. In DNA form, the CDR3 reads TGTGCCACCAGCAGCCGTGACGGCGTCCCCAGGTCTCAGCCCCAGCATTTT.

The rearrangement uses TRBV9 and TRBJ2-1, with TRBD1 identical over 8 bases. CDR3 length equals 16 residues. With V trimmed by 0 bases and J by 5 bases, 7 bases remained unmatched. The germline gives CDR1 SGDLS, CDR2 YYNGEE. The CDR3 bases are TGTGCCAGCAGCGTAGACTCCGGGACAGGCGACAATGAGCAGTTCTTC. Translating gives CASSVDSGTGDNEQFF.

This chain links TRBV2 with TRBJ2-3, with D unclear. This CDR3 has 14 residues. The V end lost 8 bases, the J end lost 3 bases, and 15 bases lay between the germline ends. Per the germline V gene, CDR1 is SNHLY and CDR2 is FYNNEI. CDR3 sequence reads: CASLRMARTDTQYF. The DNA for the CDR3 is TGTGCCAGCCTAAGGATGGCGCGGACAGATACGCAGTATTTT.

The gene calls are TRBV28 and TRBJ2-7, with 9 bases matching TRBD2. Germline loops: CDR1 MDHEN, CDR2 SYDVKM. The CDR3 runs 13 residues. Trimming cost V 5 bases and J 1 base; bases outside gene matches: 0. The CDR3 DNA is TGTGCCAGCAGTGGACTAGCGTCCTACGAGCAGTACTTC. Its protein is CASSGLASYEQYF.

The CDR3 spells CASSPWTGAGNQPQHF. The DNA for the CDR3 is TGTGCCAGCAGCCCATGGACAGGGGCGGGCAATCAGCCCCAGCATTTT. The V and J genes are TRBV28 and TRBJ1-5; 9 bases fit TRBD1. Trimming cost V 6 bases and J 2 bases; bases outside gene matches: 8. The CDR3 consists of 16 residues. CDR1 is MDHEN, CDR2 SYDVKM, per germline. Full variable domain (rest looked up from reference TRBV28 and TRBJ1-5): DVKVTQSSRYLVKRTGEKVFLECVQDMDHENMFWYRQDPGLGLRLIYFSYDVKMKEKGDIPEGYSVSREKKERFSLILESASTNQTSMYLCASSPWTGAGNQPQHFGDGTRLSIL.

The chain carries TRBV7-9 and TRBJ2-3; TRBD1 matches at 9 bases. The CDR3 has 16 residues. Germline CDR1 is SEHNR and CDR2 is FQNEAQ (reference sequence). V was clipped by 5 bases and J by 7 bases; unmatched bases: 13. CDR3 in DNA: TGTGCCAGCAGCCCTGACGGCGGGACAGGGCTGAATACGCAGTATTTT. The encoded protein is CASSPDGGTGLNTQYF. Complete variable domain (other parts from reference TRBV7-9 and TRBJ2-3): DTGVSQNPRHKITKRGQNVTFRCDPISEHNRLYWYRQTLGQGPEFLTYFQNEAQLEKSRLLSDRFSAERPKGSFSTLEIQRTEQGDSAMYLCASSPDGGTGLNTQYFGPGTRLTVL.

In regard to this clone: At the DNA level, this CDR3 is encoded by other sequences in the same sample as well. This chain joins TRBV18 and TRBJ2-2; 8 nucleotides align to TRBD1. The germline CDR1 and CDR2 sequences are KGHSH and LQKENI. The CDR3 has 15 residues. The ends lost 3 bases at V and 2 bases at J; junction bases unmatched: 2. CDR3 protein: CASSPGTGNTGELFF. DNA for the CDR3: TGTGCCAGCTCACCCGGGACAGGAAACACCGGGGAGCTGTTTTTT. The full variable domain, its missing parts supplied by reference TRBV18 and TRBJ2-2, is NAGVMQNPRHLVRRRGQEARLRCSPMKGHSHVYWYRQLPEEGLKFMVYLQKENIIDESGMPKERFSAEFPKEGPSILRIQQVVRGDSAAYFCASSPGTGNTGELFFGEGSRLTVL.

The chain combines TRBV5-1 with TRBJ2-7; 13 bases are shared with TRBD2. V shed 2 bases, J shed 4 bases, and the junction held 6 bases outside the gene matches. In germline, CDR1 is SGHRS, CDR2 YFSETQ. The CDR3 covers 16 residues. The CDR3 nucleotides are TGCGCCAGCAGCTTAGGGGGGACTAGCGGGGTTTACGAGCAGTACTTC. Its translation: CASSLGGTSGVYEQYF.

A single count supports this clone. The CDR3 DNA reads as TGTGCCAGCTCACCACCACGAGCTTTCAGGGGACTAGCGGCCTACAATGAGCAGTTCTTC. This sequence encodes CASSPPRAFRGLAAYNEQFF. This chain connects TRBV18 to TRBJ2-1; TRBD2 matches at 11 bases. Germline V lookup: CDR1 KGHSH, CDR2 LQKENI. J lost 2 bases, V lost 0 bases, and 12 bases had no gene match. The CDR3 contains 20 residues.

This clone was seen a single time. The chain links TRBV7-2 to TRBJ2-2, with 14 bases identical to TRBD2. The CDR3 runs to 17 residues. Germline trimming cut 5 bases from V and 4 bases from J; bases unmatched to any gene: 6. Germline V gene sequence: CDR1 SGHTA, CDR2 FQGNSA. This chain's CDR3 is CASSIPGTSGSTGELFF. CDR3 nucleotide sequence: TGTGCCAGCAGCATCCCCGGGACTAGCGGGAGCACCGGGGAGCTGTTTTTT.

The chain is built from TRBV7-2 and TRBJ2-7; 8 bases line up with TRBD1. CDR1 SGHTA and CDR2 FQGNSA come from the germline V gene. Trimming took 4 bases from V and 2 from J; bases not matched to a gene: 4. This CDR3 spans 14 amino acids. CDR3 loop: CASSSQTGAYEQYF. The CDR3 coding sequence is TGTGCCAGCAGCTCCCAGACAGGGGCCTACGAGCAGTACTTC.

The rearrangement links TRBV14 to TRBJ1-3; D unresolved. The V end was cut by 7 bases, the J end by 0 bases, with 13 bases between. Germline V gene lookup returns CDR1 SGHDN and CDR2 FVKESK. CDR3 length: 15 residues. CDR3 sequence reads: CASKAAQSSGNTIYF. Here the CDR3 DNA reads TGTGCCAGCAAGGCCGCACAGAGCTCTGGAAACACCATATATTTT.

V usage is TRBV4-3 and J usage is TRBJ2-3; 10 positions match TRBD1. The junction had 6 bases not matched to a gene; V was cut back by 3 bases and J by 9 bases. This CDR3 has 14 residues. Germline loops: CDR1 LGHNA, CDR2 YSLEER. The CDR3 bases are TGCGCCAGCAGCCAGGCGGACAGGGGGATCACGCAGTATTTT. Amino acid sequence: CASSQADRGITQYF.

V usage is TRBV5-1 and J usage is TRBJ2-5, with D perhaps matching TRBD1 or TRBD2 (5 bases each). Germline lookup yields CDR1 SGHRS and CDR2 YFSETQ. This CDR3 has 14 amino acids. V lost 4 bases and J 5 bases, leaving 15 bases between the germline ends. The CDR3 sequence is CASSKQPEGETQYF. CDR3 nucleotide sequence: TGCGCCAGCAGCAAACAGCCTGAGGGGGAGACCCAGTACTTC.

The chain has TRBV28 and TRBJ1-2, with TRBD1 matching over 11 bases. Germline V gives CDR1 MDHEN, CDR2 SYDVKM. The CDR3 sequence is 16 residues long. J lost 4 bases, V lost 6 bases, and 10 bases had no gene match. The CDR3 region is CASSEPGQGVFYGYTF. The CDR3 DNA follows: TGTGCCAGCAGCGAACCGGGACAGGGGGTTTTCTATGGCTACACCTTC.

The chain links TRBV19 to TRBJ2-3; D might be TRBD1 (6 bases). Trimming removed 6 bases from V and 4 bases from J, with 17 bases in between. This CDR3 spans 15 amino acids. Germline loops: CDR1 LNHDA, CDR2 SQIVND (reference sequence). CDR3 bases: TGTGCCAGTAGCCTTCAGGGGACGAGGGCAGATACGCAGTATTTT. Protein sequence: CASSLQGTRADTQYF.

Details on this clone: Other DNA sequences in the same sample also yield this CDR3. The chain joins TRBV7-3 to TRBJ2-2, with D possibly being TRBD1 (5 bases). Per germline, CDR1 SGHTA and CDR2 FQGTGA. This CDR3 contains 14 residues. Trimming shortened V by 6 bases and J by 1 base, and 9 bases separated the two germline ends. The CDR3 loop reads CASRPTGNTGELFF. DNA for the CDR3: TGTGCCAGCAGGCCTACAGGGAACACCGGGGAGCTGTTTTTT.

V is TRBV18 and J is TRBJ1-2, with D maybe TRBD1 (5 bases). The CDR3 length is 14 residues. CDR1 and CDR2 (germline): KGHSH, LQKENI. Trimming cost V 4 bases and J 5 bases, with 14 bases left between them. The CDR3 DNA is TGTGCCAGCTCACGCGGGGACTGGGGATATGGCTACACCTTC. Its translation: CASSRGDWGYGYTF.